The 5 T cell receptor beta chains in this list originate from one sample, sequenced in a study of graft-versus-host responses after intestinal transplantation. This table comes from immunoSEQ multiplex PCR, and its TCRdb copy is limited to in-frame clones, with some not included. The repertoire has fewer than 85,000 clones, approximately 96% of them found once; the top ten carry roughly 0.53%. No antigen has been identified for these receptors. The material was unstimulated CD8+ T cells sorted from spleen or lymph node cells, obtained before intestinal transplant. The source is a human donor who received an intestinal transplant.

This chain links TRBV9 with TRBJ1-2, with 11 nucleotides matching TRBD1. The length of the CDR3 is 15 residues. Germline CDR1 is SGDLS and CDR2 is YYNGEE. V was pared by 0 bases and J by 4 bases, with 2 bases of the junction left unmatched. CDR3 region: CASSVGGTGGYGYTF. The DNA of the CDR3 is TGTGCCAGCAGCGTAGGAGGGACAGGGGGCTATGGCTACACCTTC.

The CDR3 nucleotides read TGTGCCAGCAGTGTCGGGACAGCACACTCCTACGAGCAGTACTTC. As protein: CASSVGTAHSYEQYF. The V call is TRBV6-1, the J call TRBJ2-7; 7 bases fit TRBD1. The CDR3 totals 15 residues. Germline CDR1 reads MNHNS; CDR2 reads SASEGT. J was trimmed by 0 bases and V by 4 bases; bases with no gene match: 6.

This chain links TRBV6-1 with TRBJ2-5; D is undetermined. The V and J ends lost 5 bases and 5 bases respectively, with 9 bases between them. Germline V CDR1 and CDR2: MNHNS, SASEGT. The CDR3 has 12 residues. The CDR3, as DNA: TGTGCCAGCAGTTCTGAAGGGGAGACCCAGTACTTC. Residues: CASSSEGETQYF.

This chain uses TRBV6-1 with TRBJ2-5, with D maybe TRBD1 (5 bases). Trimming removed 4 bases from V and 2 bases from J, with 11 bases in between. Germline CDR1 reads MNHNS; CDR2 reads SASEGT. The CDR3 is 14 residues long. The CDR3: CASSAWTQQETQYF. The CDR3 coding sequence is TGTGCCAGCAGTGCTTGGACACAGCAAGAGACCCAGTACTTC.

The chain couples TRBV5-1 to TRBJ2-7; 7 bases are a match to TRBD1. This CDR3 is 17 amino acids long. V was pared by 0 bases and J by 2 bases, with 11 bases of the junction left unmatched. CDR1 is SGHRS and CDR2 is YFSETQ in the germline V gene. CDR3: CASSLAYPKGAPYEQYF. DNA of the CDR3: TGCGCCAGCAGCTTGGCGTACCCAAAGGGGGCCCCCTACGAGCAGTACTTC. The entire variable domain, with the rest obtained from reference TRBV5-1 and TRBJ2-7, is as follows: KAGVTQTPRYLIKTRGQQVTLSCSPISGHRSVSWYQQTPGQGLQFLFEYFSETQRNKGNFPGRFSGRQFSNSRSEMNVSTLELGDSALYLCASSLAYPKGAPYEQYFGPGTRLTVT.